Presented here are 5 T cell receptor beta chains from one specimen sequenced in a study. TCRdb's copy holds only in-frame clones and misses some; the assay was immunoSEQ multiplex PCR. The sample yields about 50,000 clones, over 85% seen once. Sequencing used PBMCs. The receptors derive from a man aged 40-55 years with rheumatoid arthritis.

The chain recombines TRBV14 with TRBJ1-2, with D uncertain. The CDR3 has 12 residues. V lost 8 bases and J 6 bases, leaving 13 bases between the germline ends. Per the germline V gene, CDR1 is SGHDN and CDR2 is FVKESK. In DNA form, the CDR3 reads TGTGCCAGCTCAAAGTGGAGCGATGGCTACACCTTC. Translated, it gives CASSKWSDGYTF.

V is TRBV18 and J is TRBJ1-2; 9 bases align to TRBD1. The CDR3 is 16 amino acids. J gave up 3 bases and V 0 bases, and 5 bases lay outside the gene matches. Germline V gene sequence: CDR1 KGHSH, CDR2 LQKENI. CDR3 nucleotides: TGTGCCAGCTCACCACCCCGGGACAGGGTGGACTATGGCTACACCTTC. It is translated as CASSPPRDRVDYGYTF.

This chain joins TRBV27 and TRBJ2-3, with 7 nucleotides matching TRBD1. Trimming took 5 bases from V and 1 from J; bases not matched to a gene: 9. There are 16 residues in the CDR3. The germline CDR1 and CDR2 sequences are MNHEY and SMNVEV (reference sequence). The DNA of the CDR3 is TGTGCCAGCAGTCCCCAGGGACAGATCCGCACAGATACGCAGTATTTT. Residues: CASSPQGQIRTDTQYF.

This chain's CDR3 is CASSLGRTNYGYTF. In nucleotides, the CDR3 is TGTGCCAGCAGCTTGGGACGGACTAACTATGGCTACACCTTC. The chain couples TRBV11-1 to TRBJ1-2, with a possible D match to TRBD1 (5 bases). The CDR3 consists of 14 residues. V was clipped by 3 bases and J by 0 bases, with 8 bases between them. Germline V lookup: CDR1 SGHAT, CDR2 FQDESV (reference sequence).

The chain couples TRBV4-2 to TRBJ2-3; 8 bases line up with TRBD2. V dropped 1 base and J dropped 0; count of bases not matched to a gene: 9. CDR3 length: 18 amino acids. Germline V gene sequence: CDR1 LGHNA, CDR2 YNFKEQ. Written as DNA, the CDR3 is TGTGCCAGCAGCCAAGGGTCCACTAGCGGTGCTAGCACAGATACGCAGTATTTT. Amino acid sequence: CASSQGSTSGASTDTQYF.